This T cell receptor (beta chain) stems from a study of blood T cells in healthy people across ages. This clonotype has only a few counts. Primed by a sample-barcoded 5' primer and a J-beta primer mix, a second PCR proceeded for roughly 7 to 11 cycles. TCRdb fed the 5' RACE reads into MiXCR, producing one record per CDR3 protein. The sample includes some 1.6 million distinct CDR3 sequences, roughly 30% seen only once; the top ten take approximately 10%. This TCR was sampled from a woman aged 25 to 39 in good health. The sequencing input was blood.

The CDR3 loop reads CSARGQGGWNTEAFF. The CDR3 nucleotides read TGCAGTGCTAGAGGACAGGGGGGTTGGAACACTGAAGCTTTCTTT. The chain employs TRBV20-1 and TRBJ1-1, with 9 bases lining up with TRBD1. The V gene's germline CDR1 is DFQATT and CDR2 SNEGSKA (reference sequence). This CDR3 region has 15 residues. V trimming: 1 base; J trimming: 1 base; junction bases outside the gene matches: 4.